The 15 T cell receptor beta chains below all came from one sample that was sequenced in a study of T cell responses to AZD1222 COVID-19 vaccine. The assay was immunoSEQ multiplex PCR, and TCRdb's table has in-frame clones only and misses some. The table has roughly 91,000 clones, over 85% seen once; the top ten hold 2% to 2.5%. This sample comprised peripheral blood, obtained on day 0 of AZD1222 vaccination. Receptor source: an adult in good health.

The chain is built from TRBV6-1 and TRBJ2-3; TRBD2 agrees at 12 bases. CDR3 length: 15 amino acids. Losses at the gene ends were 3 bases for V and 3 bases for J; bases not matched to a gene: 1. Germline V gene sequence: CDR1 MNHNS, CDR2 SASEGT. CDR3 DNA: TGTGCCAGCAGTGAGACTAGCGGGAGAACAGATACGCAGTATTTT. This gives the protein CASSETSGRTDTQYF.

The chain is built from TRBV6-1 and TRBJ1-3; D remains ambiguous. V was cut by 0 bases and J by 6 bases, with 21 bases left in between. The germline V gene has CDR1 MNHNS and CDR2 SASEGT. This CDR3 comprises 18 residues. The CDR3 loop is CASSEAARFRVIENTIYF. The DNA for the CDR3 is TGTGCCAGCAGTGAAGCGGCGAGGTTCCGAGTGATTGAAAACACCATATATTTT.

The CDR3 DNA follows: TGTGCCAGCAGCCGCGAGACCCAGTACTTC. This encodes CASSRETQYF. The chain links TRBV7-9 to TRBJ2-5; the D is unclear. Trimming removed 5 bases from V and 5 bases from J, with 3 bases in between. Germline lookup yields CDR1 SEHNR and CDR2 FQNEAQ (reference sequence). The CDR3 spans 10 residues.

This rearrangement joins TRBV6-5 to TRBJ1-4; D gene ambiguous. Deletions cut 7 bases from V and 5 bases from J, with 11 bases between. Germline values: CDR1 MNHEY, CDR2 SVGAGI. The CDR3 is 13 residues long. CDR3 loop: CASTQRENEKLFF. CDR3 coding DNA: TGTGCCAGCACTCAAAGGGAAAATGAAAAACTGTTTTTT.

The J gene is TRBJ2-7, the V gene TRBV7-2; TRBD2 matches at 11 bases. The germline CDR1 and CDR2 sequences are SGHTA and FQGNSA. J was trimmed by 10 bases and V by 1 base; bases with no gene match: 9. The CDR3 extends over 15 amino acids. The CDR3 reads CASSLVGSGGARQYF. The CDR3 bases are TGTGCCAGCAGCTTAGTGGGTAGCGGGGGGGCCCGACAGTACTTC.

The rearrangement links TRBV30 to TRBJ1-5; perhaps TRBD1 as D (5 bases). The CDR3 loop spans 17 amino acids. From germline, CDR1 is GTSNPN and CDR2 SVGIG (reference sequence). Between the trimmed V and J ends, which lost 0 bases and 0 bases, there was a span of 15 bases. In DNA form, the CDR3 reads TGTGCCTGGAGTGTTGCGAGGTCGGGGGGTAGCAATCAGCCCCAGCATTTT. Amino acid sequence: CAWSVARSGGSNQPQHF.

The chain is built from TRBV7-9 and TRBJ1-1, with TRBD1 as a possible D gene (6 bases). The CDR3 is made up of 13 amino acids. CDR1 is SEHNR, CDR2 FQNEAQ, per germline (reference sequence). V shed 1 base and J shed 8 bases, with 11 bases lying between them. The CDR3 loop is CASSLGLDSEAFF. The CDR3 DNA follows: TGTGCCAGCAGCTTAGGATTGGACAGCGAAGCTTTCTTT. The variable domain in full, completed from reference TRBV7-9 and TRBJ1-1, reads DTGVSQNPRHKITKRGQNVTFRCDPISEHNRLYWYRQTLGQGPEFLTYFQNEAQLEKSRLLSDRFSAERPKGSFSTLEIQRTEQGDSAMYLCASSLGLDSEAFFGQGTRLTVV.

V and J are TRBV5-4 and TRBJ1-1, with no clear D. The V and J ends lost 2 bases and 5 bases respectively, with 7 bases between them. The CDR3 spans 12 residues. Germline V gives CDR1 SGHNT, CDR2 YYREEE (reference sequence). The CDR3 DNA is TGTGCCAGCAGCTTTGGCAGAACTGAAGCTTTCTTT. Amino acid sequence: CASSFGRTEAFF.

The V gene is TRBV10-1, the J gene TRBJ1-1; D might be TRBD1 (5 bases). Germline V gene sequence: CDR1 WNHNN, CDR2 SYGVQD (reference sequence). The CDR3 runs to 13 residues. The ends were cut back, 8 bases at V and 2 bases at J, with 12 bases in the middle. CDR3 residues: CASGGTGNTEAFF. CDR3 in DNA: TGCGCCAGCGGGGGGACTGGAAACACTGAAGCTTTCTTT.

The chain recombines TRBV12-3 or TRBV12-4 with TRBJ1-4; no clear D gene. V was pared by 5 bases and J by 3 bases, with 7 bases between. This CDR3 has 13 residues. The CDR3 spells CASSTLANEKLFF. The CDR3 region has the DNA TGTGCCAGCAGTACCCTTGCTAATGAAAAACTGTTTTTT.

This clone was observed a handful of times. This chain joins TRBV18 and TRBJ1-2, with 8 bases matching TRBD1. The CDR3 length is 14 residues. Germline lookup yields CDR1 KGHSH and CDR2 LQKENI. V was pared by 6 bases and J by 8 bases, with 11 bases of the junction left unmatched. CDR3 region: CASSPGQGSGGYTF. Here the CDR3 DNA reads TGTGCCAGCTCGCCCGGACAGGGTTCGGGGGGCTACACCTTC.

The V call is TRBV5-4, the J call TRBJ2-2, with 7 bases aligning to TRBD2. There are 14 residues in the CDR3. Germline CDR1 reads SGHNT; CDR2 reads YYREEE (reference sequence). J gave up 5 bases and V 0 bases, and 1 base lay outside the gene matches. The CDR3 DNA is TGTGCCAGCAGCTTGGTGGGGGGGACCGGGGAGCTGTTTTTT. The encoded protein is CASSLVGGTGELFF.

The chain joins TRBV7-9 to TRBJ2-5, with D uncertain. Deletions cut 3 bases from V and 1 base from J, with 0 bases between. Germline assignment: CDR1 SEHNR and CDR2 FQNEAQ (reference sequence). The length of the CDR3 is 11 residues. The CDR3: CASSFQETQYF. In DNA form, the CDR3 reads TGTGCCAGCAGCTTCCAAGAGACCCAGTACTTC.

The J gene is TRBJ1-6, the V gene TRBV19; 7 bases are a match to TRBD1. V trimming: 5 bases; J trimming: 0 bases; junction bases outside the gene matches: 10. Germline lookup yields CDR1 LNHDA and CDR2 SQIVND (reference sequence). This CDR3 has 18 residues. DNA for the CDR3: TGTGCCAGTAGTGGACAGGCGGGATGGAGCTCCTATAATTCACCCCTCCACTTT. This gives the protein CASSGQAGWSSYNSPLHF. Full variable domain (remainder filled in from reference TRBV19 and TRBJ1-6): DGGITQSPKYLFRKEGQNVTLSCEQNLNHDAMYWYRQDPGQGLRLIYYSQIVNDFQKGDIAEGYSVSREKKESFPLTVTSAQKNPTAFYLCASSGQAGWSSYNSPLHFGNGTRLTVT.

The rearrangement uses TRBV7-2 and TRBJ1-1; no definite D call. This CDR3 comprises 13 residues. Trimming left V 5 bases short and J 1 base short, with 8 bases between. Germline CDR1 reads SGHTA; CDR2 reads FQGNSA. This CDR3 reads CASSLTENTEAFF. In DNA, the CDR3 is TGTGCCAGCAGCCTGACGGAGAACACTGAAGCTTTCTTT. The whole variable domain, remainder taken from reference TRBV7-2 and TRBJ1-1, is GAGVSQSPSNKVTEKGKDVELRCDPISGHTALYWYRQSLGQGLEFLIYFQGNSAPDKSGLPSDRFSAERTGGSVSTLTIQRTQQEDSAVYLCASSLTENTEAFFGQGTRLTVV.